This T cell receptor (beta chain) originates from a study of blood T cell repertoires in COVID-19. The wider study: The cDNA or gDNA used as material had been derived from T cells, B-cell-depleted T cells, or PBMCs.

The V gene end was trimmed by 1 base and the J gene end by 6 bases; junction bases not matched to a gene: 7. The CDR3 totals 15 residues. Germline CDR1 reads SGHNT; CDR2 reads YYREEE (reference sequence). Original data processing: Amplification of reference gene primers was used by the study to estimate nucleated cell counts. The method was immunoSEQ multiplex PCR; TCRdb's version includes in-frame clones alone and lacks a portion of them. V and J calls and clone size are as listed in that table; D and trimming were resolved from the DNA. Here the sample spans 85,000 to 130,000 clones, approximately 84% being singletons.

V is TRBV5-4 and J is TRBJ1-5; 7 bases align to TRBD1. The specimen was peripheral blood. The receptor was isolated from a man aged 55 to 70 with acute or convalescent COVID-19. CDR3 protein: CASSLQGVLAQPQHF. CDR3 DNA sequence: TGTGCCAGCAGCTTGCAGGGGGTACTGGCTCAGCCCCAGCATTTT.